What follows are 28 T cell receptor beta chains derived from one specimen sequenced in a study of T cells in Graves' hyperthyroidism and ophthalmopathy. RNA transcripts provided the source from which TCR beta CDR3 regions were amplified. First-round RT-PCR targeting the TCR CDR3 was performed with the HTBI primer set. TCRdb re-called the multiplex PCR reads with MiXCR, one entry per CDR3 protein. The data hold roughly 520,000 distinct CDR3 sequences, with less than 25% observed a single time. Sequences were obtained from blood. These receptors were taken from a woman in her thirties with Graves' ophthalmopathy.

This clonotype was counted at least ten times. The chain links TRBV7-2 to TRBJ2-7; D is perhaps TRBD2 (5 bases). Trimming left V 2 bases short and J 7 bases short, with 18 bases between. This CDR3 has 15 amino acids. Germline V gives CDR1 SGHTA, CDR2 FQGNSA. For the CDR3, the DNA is TGTGCCAGCAGCTTATGGCTGGGAACGAGGAGGGAGCAGTACTTC. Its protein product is CASSLWLGTRREQYF.

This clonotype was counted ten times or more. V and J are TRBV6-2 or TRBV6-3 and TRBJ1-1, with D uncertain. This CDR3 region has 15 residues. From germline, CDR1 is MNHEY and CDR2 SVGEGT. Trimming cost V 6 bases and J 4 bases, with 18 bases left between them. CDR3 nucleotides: TGTGCCAGCAGAAGTCTCATGGTCCTGGGCACTGAAGCTTTCTTT. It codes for CASRSLMVLGTEAFF.

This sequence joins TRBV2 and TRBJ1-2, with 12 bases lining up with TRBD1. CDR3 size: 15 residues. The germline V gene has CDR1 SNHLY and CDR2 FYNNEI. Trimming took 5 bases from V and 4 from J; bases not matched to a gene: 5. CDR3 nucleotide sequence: TGTGCCAGCAGTAGGGACAGGGGGCTAGGCTATGGCTACACCTTC. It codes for CASSRDRGLGYGYTF.

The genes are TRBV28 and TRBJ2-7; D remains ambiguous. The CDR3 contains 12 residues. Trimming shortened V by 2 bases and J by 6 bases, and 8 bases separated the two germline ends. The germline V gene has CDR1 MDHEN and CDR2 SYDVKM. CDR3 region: CASSLGSAEQYF. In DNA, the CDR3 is TGTGCCAGCAGTTTAGGATCCGCCGAGCAGTACTTC.

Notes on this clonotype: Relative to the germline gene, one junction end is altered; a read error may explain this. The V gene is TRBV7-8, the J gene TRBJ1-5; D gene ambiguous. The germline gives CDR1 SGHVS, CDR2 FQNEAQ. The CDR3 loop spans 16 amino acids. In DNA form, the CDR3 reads TGTGCCAGCAGCATAGCGAGGGTGGTCAGGTCGCAGCCCCAGCATTTT. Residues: CASSIARVVRSQPQHF.

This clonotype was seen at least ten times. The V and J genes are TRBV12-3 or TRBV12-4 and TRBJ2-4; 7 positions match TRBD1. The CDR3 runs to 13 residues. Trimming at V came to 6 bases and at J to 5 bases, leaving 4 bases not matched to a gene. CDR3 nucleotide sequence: TGTGCCAGCAGGACCGGGACAGAAAACATTCAGTACTTC. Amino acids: CASRTGTENIQYF.

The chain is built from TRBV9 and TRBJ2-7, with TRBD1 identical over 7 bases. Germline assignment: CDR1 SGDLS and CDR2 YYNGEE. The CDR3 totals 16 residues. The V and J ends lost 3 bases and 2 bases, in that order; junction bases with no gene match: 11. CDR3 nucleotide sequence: TGTGCCAGCAGCGGCTATCCGAGGGGGCCTCCCTACGAGCAGTACTTC. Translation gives CASSGYPRGPPYEQYF. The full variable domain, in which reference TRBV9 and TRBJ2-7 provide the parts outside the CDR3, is DSGVTQTPKHLITATGQRVTLRCSPRSGDLSVYWYQQSLDQGLQFLIQYYNGEERAKGNILERFSAQQFPDLHSELNLSSLELGDSALYFCASSGYPRGPPYEQYFGPGTRLTVT.

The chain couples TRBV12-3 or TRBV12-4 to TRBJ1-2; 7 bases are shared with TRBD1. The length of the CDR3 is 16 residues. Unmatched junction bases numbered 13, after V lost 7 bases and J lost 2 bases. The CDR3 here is CASIGAGDRDNYGYTF. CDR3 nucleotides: TGTGCCAGCATTGGGGCGGGAGACAGGGACAACTATGGCTACACCTTC.

For the CDR3, the DNA is TGTGCCAGCAGCTTAGTTGGACTAGCGGGGGACTACGAGCAGTACTTC. Translated, it gives CASSLVGLAGDYEQYF. The gene calls are TRBV11-2 and TRBJ2-7; 13 nucleotides line up with TRBD2. The CDR3 has 16 residues. The germline V gene has CDR1 SGHAT and CDR2 FQNNGV. V trimming: 1 base; J trimming: 3 bases; junction bases outside the gene matches: 3.

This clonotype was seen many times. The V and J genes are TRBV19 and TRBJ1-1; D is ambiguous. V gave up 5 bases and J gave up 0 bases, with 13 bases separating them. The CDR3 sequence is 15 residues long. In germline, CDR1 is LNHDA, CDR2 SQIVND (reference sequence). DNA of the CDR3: TGTGCCAGTAGTCCCCGTGACGGACTGAACACTGAAGCTTTCTTT. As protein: CASSPRDGLNTEAFF.

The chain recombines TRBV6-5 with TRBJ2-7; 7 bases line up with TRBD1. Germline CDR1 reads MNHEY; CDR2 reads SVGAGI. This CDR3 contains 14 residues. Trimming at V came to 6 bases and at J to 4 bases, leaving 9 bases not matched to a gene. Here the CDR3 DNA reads TGTGCCAGCAGCTACCGGGACAGTAGGTACGAGCAGTACTTC. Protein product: CASSYRDSRYEQYF.

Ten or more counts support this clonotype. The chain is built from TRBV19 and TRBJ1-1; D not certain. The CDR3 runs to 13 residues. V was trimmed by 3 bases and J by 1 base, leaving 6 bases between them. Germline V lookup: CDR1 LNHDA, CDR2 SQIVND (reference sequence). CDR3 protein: CASSMVENTEAFF. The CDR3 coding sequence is TGTGCCAGTAGTATGGTAGAGAACACTGAAGCTTTCTTT.

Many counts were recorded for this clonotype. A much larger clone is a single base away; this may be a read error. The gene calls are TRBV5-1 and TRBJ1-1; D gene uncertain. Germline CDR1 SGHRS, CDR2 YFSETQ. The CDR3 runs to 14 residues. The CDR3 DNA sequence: TGCGTCAGCAGTTTGCCAACCATGAACACTGAAGCTTTCTTT. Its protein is CVSSLPTMNTEAFF.

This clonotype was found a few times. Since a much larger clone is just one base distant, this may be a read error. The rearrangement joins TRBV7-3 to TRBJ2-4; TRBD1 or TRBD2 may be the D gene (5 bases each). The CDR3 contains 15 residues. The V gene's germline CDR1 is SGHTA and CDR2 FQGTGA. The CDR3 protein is CASSLDLRDPDMQYF. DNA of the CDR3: TGTGCCAGCAGCTTAGATTTGAGGGATCCGGACATGCAGTACTTC.

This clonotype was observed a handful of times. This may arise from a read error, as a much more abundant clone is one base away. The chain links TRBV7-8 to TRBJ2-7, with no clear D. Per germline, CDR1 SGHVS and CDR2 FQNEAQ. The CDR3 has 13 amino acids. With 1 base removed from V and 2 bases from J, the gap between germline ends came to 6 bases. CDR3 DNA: TGTGCCAGCAGCTTAGGGGAAACCTACGAGCAGTACTTC. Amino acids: CASSLGETYEQYF.

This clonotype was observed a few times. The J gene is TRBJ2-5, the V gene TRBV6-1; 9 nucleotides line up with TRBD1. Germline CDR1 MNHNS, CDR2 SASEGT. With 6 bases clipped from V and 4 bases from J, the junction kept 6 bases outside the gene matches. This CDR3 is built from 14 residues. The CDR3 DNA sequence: TGTGCCAGCAGCCGGACAGGGGTAACAGAGACCCAGTACTTC. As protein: CASSRTGVTETQYF.

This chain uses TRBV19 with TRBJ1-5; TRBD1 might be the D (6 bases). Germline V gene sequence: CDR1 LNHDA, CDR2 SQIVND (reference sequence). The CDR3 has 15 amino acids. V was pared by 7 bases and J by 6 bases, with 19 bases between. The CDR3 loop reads CASNPSGGESQPQHF. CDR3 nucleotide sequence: TGTGCCAGTAACCCCTCTGGGGGCGAAAGTCAGCCCCAGCATTTT.

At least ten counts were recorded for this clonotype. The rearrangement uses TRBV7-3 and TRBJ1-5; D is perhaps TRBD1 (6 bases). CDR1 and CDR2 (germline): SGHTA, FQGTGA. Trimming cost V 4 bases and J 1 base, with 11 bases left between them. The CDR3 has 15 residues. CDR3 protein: CASSSPGASNQPQHF. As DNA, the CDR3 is TGTGCCAGCAGCTCCCCGGGGGCCAGCAATCAGCCCCAGCATTTT.

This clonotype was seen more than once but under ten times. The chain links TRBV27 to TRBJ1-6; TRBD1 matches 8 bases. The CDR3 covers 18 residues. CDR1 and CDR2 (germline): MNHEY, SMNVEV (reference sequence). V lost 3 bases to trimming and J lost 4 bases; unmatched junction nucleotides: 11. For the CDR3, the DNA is TGTGCCAGCAGTTTTGCGGACTCAGGGGGCGTGTATAATTCACCCCTCCACTTT. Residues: CASSFADSGGVYNSPLHF.

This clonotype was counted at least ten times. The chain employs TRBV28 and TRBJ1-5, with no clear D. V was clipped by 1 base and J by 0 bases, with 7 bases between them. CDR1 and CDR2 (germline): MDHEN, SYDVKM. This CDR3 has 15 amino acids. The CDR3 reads CASSLSLISNQPQHF. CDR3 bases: TGTGCCAGCAGTTTATCTCTGATTAGCAATCAGCCCCAGCATTTT.

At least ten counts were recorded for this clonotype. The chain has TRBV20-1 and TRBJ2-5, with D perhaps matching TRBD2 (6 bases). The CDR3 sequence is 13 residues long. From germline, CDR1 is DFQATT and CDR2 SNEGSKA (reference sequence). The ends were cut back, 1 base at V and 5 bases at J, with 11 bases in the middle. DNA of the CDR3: TGCAGTGCTAGAGCGGGACTCTCGGAGACCCAGTACTTC. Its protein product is CSARAGLSETQYF.

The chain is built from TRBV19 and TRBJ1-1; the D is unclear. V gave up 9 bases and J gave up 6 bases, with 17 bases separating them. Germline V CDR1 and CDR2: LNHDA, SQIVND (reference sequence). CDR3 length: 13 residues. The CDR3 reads CASARQIDPEAFF. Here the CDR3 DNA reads TGTGCCAGCGCTCGGCAGATCGACCCTGAAGCTTTCTTT.

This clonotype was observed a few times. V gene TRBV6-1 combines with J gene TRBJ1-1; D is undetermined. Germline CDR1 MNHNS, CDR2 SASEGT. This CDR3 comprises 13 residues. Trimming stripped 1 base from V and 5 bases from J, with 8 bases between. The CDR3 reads CASSEERSTEAFF. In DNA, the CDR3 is TGTGCCAGCAGTGAAGAGAGGAGTACTGAAGCTTTCTTT.

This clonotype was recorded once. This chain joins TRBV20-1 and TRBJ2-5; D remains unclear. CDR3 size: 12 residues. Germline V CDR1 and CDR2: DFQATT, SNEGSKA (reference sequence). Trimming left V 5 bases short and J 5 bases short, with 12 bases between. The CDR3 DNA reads TGCAGTGCTCGACCGTGGACGGAGACCCAGTACTTC. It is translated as CSARPWTETQYF.

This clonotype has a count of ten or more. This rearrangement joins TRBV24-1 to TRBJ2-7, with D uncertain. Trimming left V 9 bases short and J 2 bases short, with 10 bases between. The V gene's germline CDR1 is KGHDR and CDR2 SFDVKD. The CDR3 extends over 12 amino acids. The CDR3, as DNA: TGTGCCACCCCTGGACGGACCTACGAGCAGTACTTC. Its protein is CATPGRTYEQYF.

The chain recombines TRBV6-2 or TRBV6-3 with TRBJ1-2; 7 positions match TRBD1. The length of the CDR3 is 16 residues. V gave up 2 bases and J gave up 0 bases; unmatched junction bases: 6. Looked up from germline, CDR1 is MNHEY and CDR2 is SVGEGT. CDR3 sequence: CASSYLMTGTNYGYTF. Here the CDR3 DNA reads TGTGCCAGCAGTTACCTCATGACAGGGACTAACTATGGCTACACCTTC.

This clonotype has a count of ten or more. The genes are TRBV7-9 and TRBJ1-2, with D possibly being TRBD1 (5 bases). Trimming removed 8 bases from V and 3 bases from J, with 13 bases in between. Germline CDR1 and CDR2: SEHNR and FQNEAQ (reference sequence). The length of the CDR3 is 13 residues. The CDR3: CASQGSLYYGYTF. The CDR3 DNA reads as TGTGCCAGCCAGGGATCCCTCTACTATGGCTACACCTTC.

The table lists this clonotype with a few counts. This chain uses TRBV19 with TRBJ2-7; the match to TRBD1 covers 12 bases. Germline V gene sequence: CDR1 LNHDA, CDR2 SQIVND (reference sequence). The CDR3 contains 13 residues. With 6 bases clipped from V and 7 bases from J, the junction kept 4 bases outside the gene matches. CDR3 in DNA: TGTGCCAGTAGCCGGGACAGGGGGCAAGAGCAGTACTTC. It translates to CASSRDRGQEQYF.